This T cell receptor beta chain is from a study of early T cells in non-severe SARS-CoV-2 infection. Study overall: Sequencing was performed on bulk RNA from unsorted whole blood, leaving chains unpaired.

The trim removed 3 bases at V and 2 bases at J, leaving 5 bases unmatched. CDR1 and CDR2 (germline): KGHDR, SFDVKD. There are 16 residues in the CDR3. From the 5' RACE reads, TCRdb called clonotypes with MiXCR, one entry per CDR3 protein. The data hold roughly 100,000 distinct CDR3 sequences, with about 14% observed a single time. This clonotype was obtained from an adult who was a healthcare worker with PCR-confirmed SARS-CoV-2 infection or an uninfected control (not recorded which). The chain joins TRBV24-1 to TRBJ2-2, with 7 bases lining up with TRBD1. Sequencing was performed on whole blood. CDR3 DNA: TGTGCCACCAGTGATCCCGACAGGGTCAACACCGGGGAGCTGTTTTTT. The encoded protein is CATSDPDRVNTGELFF.